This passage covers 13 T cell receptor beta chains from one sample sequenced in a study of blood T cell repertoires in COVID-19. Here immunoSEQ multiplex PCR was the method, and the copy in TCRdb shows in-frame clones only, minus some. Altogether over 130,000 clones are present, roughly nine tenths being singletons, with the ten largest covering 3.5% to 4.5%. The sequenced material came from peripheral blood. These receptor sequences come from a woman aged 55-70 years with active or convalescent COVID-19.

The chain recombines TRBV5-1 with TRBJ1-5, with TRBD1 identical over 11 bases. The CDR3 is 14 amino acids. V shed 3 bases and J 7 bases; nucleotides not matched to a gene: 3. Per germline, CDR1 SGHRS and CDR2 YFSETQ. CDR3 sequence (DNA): TGCGCCAGCAGCTCCGGGACAGGGGGACAGCCCCAGCATTTT. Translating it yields CASSSGTGGQPQHF.

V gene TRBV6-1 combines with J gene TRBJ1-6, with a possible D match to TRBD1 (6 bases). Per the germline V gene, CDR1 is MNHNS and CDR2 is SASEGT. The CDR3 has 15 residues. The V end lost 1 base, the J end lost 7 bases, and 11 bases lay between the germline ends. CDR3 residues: CASSEEQGGNSPLHF. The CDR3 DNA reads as TGTGCCAGCAGTGAAGAACAGGGAGGGAATTCACCCCTCCACTTT.

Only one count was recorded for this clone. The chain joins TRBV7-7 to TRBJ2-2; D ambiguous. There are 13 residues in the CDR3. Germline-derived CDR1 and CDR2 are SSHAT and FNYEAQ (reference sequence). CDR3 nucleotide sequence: TGTGCTAGCTCCCCGGGGAACACCGGGGAGCTGTTTTTT. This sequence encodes CASSPGNTGELFF.

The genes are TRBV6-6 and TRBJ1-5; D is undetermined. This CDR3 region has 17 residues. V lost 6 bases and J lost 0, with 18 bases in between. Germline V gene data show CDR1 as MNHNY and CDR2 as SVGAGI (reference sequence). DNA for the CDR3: TGTGCCAGCAGACGAAGACACGTCCAAAATAGCAATCAGCCCCAGCATTTT. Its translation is CASRRRHVQNSNQPQHF.

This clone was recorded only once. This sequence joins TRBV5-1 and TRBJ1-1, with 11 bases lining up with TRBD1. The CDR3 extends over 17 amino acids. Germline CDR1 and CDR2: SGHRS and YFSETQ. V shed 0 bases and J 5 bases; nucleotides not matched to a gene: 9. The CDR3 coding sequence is TGCGCCAGCAGCTTGGGCCTGCAGAGGGACAGGGGGACTGAAGCTTTCTTT. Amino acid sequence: CASSLGLQRDRGTEAFF.

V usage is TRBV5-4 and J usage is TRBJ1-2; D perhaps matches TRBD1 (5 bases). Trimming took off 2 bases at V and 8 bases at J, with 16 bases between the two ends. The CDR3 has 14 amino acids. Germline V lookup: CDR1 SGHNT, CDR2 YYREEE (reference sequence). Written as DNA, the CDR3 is TGTGCCAGCAGCTTAGAGGCAGGGTCAGCGGGCTACACCTTC. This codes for CASSLEAGSAGYTF.

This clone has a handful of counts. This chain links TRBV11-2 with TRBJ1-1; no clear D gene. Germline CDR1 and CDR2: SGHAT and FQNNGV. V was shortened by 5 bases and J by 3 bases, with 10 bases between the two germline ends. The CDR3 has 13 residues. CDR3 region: CASSIRTHTEAFF. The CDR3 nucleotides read TGTGCCAGCAGCATTAGAACCCACACTGAAGCTTTCTTT. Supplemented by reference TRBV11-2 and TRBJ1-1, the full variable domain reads EAGVAQSPRYKIIEKRQSVAFWCNPISGHATLYWYQQILGQGPKLLIQFQNNGVVDDSQLPKDRFSAERLKGVDSTLKIQPAKLEDSAVYLCASSIRTHTEAFFGQGTRLTVV.

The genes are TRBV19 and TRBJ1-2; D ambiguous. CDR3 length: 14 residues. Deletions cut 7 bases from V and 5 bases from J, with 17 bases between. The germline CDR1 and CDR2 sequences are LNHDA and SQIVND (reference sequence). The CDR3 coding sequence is TGTGCCAGTACCGAAGGCTCCAGCGAGTATGGCTACACCTTC. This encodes CASTEGSSEYGYTF.

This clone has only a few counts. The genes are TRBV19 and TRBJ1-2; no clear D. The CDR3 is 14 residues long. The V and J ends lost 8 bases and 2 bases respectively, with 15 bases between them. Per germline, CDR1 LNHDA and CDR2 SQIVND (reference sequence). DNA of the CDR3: TGTGCCAGTTCAGCGGGGTCAATGAACTATGGCTACACCTTC. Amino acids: CASSAGSMNYGYTF. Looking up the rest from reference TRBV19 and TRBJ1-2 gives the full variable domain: DGGITQSPKYLFRKEGQNVTLSCEQNLNHDAMYWYRQDPGQGLRLIYYSQIVNDFQKGDIAEGYSVSREKKESFPLTVTSAQKNPTAFYLCASSAGSMNYGYTFGSGTRLTVV.

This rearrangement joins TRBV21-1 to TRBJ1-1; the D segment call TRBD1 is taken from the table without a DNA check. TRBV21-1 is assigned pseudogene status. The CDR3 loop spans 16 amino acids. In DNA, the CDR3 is TGTGCCAGCAGCAAAGTGGCCGCAGACAGTGACACTGAAGCTTTCTTT. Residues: CASSKVAADSDTEAFF.

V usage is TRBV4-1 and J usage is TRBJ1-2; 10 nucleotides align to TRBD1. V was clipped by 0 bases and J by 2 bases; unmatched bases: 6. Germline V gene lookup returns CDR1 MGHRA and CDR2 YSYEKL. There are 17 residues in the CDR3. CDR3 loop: CASSQEDTGQGNYGYTF. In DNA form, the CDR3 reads TGCGCCAGCAGCCAAGAAGATACGGGACAGGGGAACTATGGCTACACCTTC.

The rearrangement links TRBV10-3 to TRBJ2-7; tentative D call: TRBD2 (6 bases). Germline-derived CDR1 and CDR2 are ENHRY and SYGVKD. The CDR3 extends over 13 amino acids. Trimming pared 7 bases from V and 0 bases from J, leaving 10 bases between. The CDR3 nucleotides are TGTGCCATCATGGGGGGAAGCTCCTACGAGCAGTACTTC. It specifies CAIMGGSSYEQYF.

This chain's CDR3 is CASSLAGVPNYGYTF. The CDR3 DNA sequence: TGTGCCAGCAGCTTGGCCGGGGTGCCGAACTATGGCTACACCTTC. V and J are TRBV5-6 and TRBJ1-2; no clear D. This CDR3 has 15 amino acids. CDR1 SGHDT and CDR2 YYEEEE come from the germline V gene. V shed 0 bases and J shed 2 bases, with 11 bases lying between them.